This T cell receptor (beta chain) emerged from a study of blood T cell repertoires in COVID-19. The repertoire was sequenced with immunoSEQ multiplex PCR; TCRdb's copy has only in-frame clones and lacks some. The sample includes fewer than 200,000 clones, 65% to 90% of them seen just once. Germline V gene sequence: CDR1 SQVTM, CDR2 ANQGSEA. CDR3 length: 15 amino acids. The V gene lost 6 bases and the J gene lost 8 bases, with 23 bases spanning the gap. The rearrangement uses TRBV29-1 and TRBJ2-1, with TRBD1 as a possible D gene (6 bases). The sample comprised PBMCs or T cells enriched from blood (not recorded which). This receptor was taken from a man aged 45 to 65 who had recovered from COVID-19. The CDR3 region is CSVRGGPEMFDEQFF. CDR3 nucleotide sequence: TGCAGCGTCAGGGGCGGGCCTGAAATGTTCGATGAGCAGTTCTTC.